Each of the 15 T cell receptor beta chains below was sequenced from the same sample in a study of radiotherapy plus CTLA-4 blockade in lung cancer (dated by TCRdb to the late 2010s). The method was the immunoSEQ multiplex PCR assay. This is the immuneACCESS table as TCRdb keeps it, with only in-frame sequences that have V and J called. A part of the clones is gone; compared with another copy, unresolved V genes explain less than half, and the rest is unexplained. Here the sample has just over 60,000 clones; approximately 75% occur a single time. The leading ten clones occupy about 4.5% of the sample. The sequences come from peripheral blood, collected from a patient treated with radiotherapy plus ipilimumab. The source of these receptors is a human donor with non-small cell lung cancer who had a complete response to radiotherapy plus ipilimumab.

The CDR3 loop reads CAIRLSGGSTDTQYF. Written as DNA, the CDR3 is TGTGCCATCAGACTCAGCGGGGGCAGTACAGATACGCAGTATTTT. The rearrangement joins TRBV10-3 to TRBJ2-3; TRBD2 aligns across 8 bases. Germline loops: CDR1 ENHRY, CDR2 SYGVKD. Unmatched junction bases numbered 8, after V lost 6 bases and J lost 3 bases. The CDR3 spans 15 residues.

The CDR3 nucleotides read TGTGCCAGCAGAGCTCCTTCGGCGGATAGGGCGAGATGCAATGAGCAGTTCTTC. This sequence encodes CASRAPSADRARCNEQFF. The gene calls are TRBV9 and TRBJ2-1; no firm D call. Germline CDR1 and CDR2: SGDLS and YYNGEE. Trimming took 5 bases from V and 6 from J, leaving 27 bases between them. The CDR3 consists of 18 residues.

J is TRBJ2-7 and V is TRBV7-2, with D tentatively TRBD2 (6 bases). The CDR3 has 14 residues. V was shortened by 0 bases and J by 2 bases, with 8 bases between the two germline ends. Looked up from germline, CDR1 is SGHTA and CDR2 is FQGNSA. The DNA of the CDR3 is TGTGCCAGCAGCTTAGCTAGCGGAACCTACGAGCAGTACTTC. Protein sequence: CASSLASGTYEQYF.

This chain joins TRBV2 and TRBJ2-1, with D perhaps TRBD2 (6 bases). With 4 bases removed from V and 7 bases from J, the gap between germline ends came to 17 bases. The CDR3 runs to 15 residues. Germline CDR1 reads SNHLY; CDR2 reads FYNNEI. Here the CDR3 reads CASSAQGGWENEQFF. CDR3 sequence (DNA): TGTGCCAGCAGTGCTCAGGGAGGTTGGGAAAATGAGCAGTTCTTC.

The table lists this clone with a count of one. The chain combines TRBV6-5 with TRBJ2-3; 12 bases fit TRBD2. V was pared by 5 bases and J by 11 bases, with 11 bases of the junction left unmatched. Germline V CDR1 and CDR2: MNHEY, SVGAGI. The CDR3 is 15 amino acids. DNA of the CDR3: TGTGCCAGCAGTCCTACTAGCGGGGGGCTTAGGATGCAGTATTTT. Translating it yields CASSPTSGGLRMQYF.

V usage is TRBV29-1 and J usage is TRBJ1-2; D ambiguous. The V gene lost 4 bases and the J gene lost 1 base, with 4 bases spanning the gap. The CDR3 extends over 11 amino acids. Germline V gene data show CDR1 as SQVTM and CDR2 as ANQGSEA. The CDR3 nucleotides read TGCAGCGTTGCCCATAACTATGGCTACACCTTC. Translated, it gives CSVAHNYGYTF.

This chain joins TRBV25-1 and TRBJ2-6, with no clear D. The CDR3 runs 17 residues. CDR1 is MGHDK and CDR2 is SYGVNS in the germline V gene. V was pared by 1 base and J by 4 bases, with 14 bases between. This chain's CDR3 is CASSEWSLSTGANVLTF. Here the CDR3 DNA reads TGTGCCAGCAGTGAATGGAGTTTGAGTACCGGGGCCAACGTCCTGACTTTC.

The chain is built from TRBV27 and TRBJ2-7; no definite D call. Trimming removed 2 bases from V and 2 bases from J, with 16 bases in between. CDR3 length: 16 residues. Germline V gene sequence: CDR1 MNHEY, CDR2 SMNVEV (reference sequence). DNA for the CDR3: TGTGCCAGCAGTTTAACCACGAGCCGGATCCCCTACGAGCAGTACTTC. As protein: CASSLTTSRIPYEQYF.

V is TRBV18 and J is TRBJ2-1, with D perhaps matching TRBD2 (5 bases). Germline lookup yields CDR1 KGHSH and CDR2 LQKENI. The V end lost 3 bases, the J end lost 0 bases, and 15 bases lay between the germline ends. The CDR3 is 17 amino acids. The CDR3 DNA reads as TGTGCCAGCTCACCTCCCCTGGGGAGCAGCTCCTACAATGAGCAGTTCTTC. Its translation is CASSPPLGSSSYNEQFF.

The chain joins TRBV5-1 to TRBJ1-2; D possibly corresponds to TRBD1 (5 bases). CDR3 size: 14 residues. With 4 bases removed from V and 4 bases from J, the gap between germline ends came to 14 bases. Germline V lookup: CDR1 SGHRS, CDR2 YFSETQ. The CDR3 sequence is CASSPLEGSYGYTF. CDR3 DNA sequence: TGCGCCAGCAGCCCCTTGGAGGGGAGCTATGGCTACACCTTC.

V and J are TRBV30 and TRBJ1-3; D gene ambiguous. V gave up 3 bases and J gave up 3 bases, with 15 bases separating them. From germline, CDR1 is GTSNPN and CDR2 SVGIG (reference sequence). The CDR3 is made up of 15 amino acids. The CDR3: CAWRSQLRYGNTIYF. The CDR3 bases are TGTGCCTGGAGGTCACAGCTCCGGTATGGAAACACCATATATTTT.

In its sample, this clone was seen a few times. The sample carries other DNA sequences with the same CDR3. The rearrangement links TRBV18 to TRBJ2-7, with TRBD1 matching over 9 bases. Trimming at V came to 2 bases and at J to 2 bases, leaving 4 bases not matched to a gene. Germline CDR1 reads KGHSH; CDR2 reads LQKENI. The CDR3 is 15 residues long. CDR3 region: CASSPGQGRTYEQYF. Here the CDR3 DNA reads TGTGCCAGCTCACCAGGACAGGGGCGAACCTACGAGCAGTACTTC. The whole variable domain, filled in from reference TRBV18 and TRBJ2-7, reads NAGVMQNPRHLVRRRGQEARLRCSPMKGHSHVYWYRQLPEEGLKFMVYLQKENIIDESGMPKERFSAEFPKEGPSILRIQQVVRGDSAAYFCASSPGQGRTYEQYFGPGTRLTVT.

The chain joins TRBV11-2 to TRBJ1-6, with a weak D call TRBD1 (5 bases). Germline values: CDR1 SGHAT, CDR2 FQNNGV. The V end was cut by 6 bases, the J end by 7 bases, with 13 bases between. The CDR3 is made up of 14 amino acids. CDR3 coding DNA: TGTGCCAGCAGGACGACAGTTTTGAATTCACCCCTCCACTTT. The encoded protein is CASRTTVLNSPLHF.

The chain has TRBV7-2 and TRBJ2-3; D gene uncertain. The CDR3 runs 13 residues. Looked up from germline, CDR1 is SGHTA and CDR2 is FQGNSA. Trimming took 0 bases from V and 4 from J, leaving 5 bases between them. For the CDR3, the DNA is TGTGCCAGCAGCTTAGCGCTCGCAGATACGCAGTATTTT. It codes for CASSLALADTQYF.

The V and J genes are TRBV6-5 and TRBJ2-7, with TRBD2 matching 7 bases. V was pared by 5 bases and J by 12 bases, with 13 bases of the junction left unmatched. The CDR3 is 13 residues long. CDR1 MNHEY and CDR2 SVGAGI come from the germline V gene. In DNA form, the CDR3 reads TGTGCCAGCAGTCCTAGCGGCAGCATCTCGCGGTACGTC. Its translation: CASSPSGSISRYV.